These T cell receptor beta chains were read from a single sample in a study of cytomegalovirus exposure and HLA in healthy donors. Clones were sequenced by immunoSEQ multiplex PCR, and TCRdb holds only the in-frame ones, with some missing. Among tens of thousands of clones, 75% to 85% were seen once, and the ten largest hold about 53%. The sample was PBMCs. The receptors come from a man aged 50-60 years in good health and CMV-seropositive. CDR3s include the opening cysteine and the closing phenylalanine or tryptophan. D genes are given only for firm matches. Where a row states a size, it is once, few, many or the class of an expanded clone; other rows omit it.

clone_size,j_call,v_call,d_call,cdr3_aa,cdr3_nt
.,TRBJ2-7,TRBV6-5,.,CASSRGQGDEPYF,TGTGCCAGCAGTCGAGGCCAGGGCGACGAGCCGTACTTC
.,TRBJ2-2,TRBV5-1,.,CAIRGTPNTGELFF,TGCGCCATCCGAGGGACACCGAACACCGGGGAGCTGTTTTTT
.,TRBJ2-2,TRBV19,TRBD2,CASSQSGLAAGELFF,TGTGCCAGTAGTCAGTCGGGACTAGCTGCCGGGGAGCTGTTTTTT
.,TRBJ2-1,TRBV19,.,CASRRDWGRNEQFF,TGTGCCAGTAGGAGGGATTGGGGTAGGAATGAGCAGTTCTTC
.,TRBJ2-2,TRBV7-9,TRBD1,CASSRPQGALNTGELFF,TGTGCCAGCAGCCGACCACAGGGGGCCCTGAACACCGGGGAGCTGTTTTTT
once,TRBJ2-1,TRBV13,.,CASSLLTAPYNEQFF,TGTGCCAGCAGCTTATTGACAGCGCCATACAATGAGCAGTTCTTC
.,TRBJ1-5,TRBV6-5,TRBD1,CASSWDPTGDQPQHF,TGTGCCAGCAGTTGGGACCCGACAGGGGATCAGCCCCAGCATTTT
.,TRBJ2-2,TRBV30,.,CAWSRGFGELFF,TGTGCCTGGAGTCGCGGGTTCGGGGAGCTGTTTTTT
.,TRBJ2-2,TRBV9,TRBD2,CASSVGGLAETGELFF,TGTGCCAGCAGCGTAGGGGGACTAGCTGAGACCGGGGAGCTGTTTTTT
.,TRBJ2-7,TRBV7-9,.,CASRHGTGSGQYF,TGTGCCAGCAGACACGGCACGGGGTCCGGGCAGTACTTC
once,TRBJ1-1,TRBV28,TRBD1,CASRPISDRRNTEAFF,TGTGCCAGCAGACCCATCTCGGACAGGCGGAACACTGAAGCTTTCTTT
.,TRBJ2-2,TRBV27,.,CASSLGRGRAGELFF,TGTGCCAGCAGTTTAGGGCGGGGTCGGGCCGGGGAGCTGTTTTTT
.,TRBJ1-3,TRBV5-1,.,CASSLEPGSGNTIYF,TGCGCCAGCAGCTTGGAGCCCGGTTCAGGAAACACCATATATTTT
.,TRBJ2-2,TRBV9,.,CASSVLGAGELFF,TGTGCCAGCAGCGTGTTGGGAGCCGGGGAGCTGTTTTTT
.,TRBJ2-5,TRBV28,TRBD1,CASSGTGQGAPFIETQYF,TGTGCCAGCAGTGGGACGGGACAGGGGGCCCCTTTTATAGAGACCCAGTACTTC
.,TRBJ1-1,TRBV6-5,.,CASSYSPPSEAFF,TGTGCCAGCAGTTACTCGCCACCCAGTGAAGCTTTCTTT
.,TRBJ2-3,TRBV19,TRBD2,CASSMKGGRDKDTQYF,TGTGCCAGTAGTATGAAGGGCGGGAGAGACAAAGATACGCAGTATTTT
.,TRBJ2-1,TRBV30,.,CAWSTARDYNEQFF,TGTGCCTGGAGTACCGCCCGGGACTACAATGAGCAGTTCTTC
.,TRBJ1-5,TRBV5-1,TRBD1,CASSLGTGVEQPQHF,TGCGCCAGCAGCTTAGGGACAGGGGTGGAACAGCCCCAGCATTTT
once,TRBJ1-2,TRBV29-1,TRBD1,CSVPGQGAPGYTF,TGCAGCGTCCCGGGACAGGGGGCGCCTGGCTACACCTTC
few,TRBJ2-1,TRBV6-1,.,CATRDLGSYNEQFF,TGTGCCACCCGAGACCTAGGATCCTACAATGAGCAGTTCTTC
.,TRBJ2-1,TRBV6-5,.,CASSFGRGHGEQFF,TGTGCCAGCAGTTTCGGGAGGGGGCACGGTGAGCAGTTCTTC
few,TRBJ1-2,TRBV6-1,.,CASTHGANYGYTF,TGTGCCAGCACTCACGGGGCTAACTATGGCTACACCTTC
.,TRBJ1-6,TRBV20-1,.,CSASGLTLHF,TGCAGTGCTAGTGGACTCACCCTCCACTTT
once,TRBJ2-1,TRBV6-1,TRBD1,CASFPQGGSYNEQFF,TGTGCCAGCTTTCCACAGGGGGGCTCCTACAATGAGCAGTTCTTC
.,TRBJ1-4,TRBV13,.,CASSLRQANEKLFF,TGTGCCAGCAGCTTAAGACAGGCTAATGAAAAACTGTTTTTT
.,TRBJ2-1,TRBV5-1,.,CASSQDGYNEQFF,TGCGCCAGCAGCCAAGACGGGTACAATGAGCAGTTCTTC
.,TRBJ1-1,TRBV6-5,.,CASRREMNTEAFF,TGTGCCAGCCGCAGGGAAATGAACACTGAAGCTTTCTTT
.,TRBJ2-7,TRBV10-3,.,CAISGGGQDEQYF,TGTGCCATCAGTGGGGGGGGGCAGGACGAGCAGTACTTC
few,TRBJ2-7,TRBV9,.,CASSSQGPSSHAQSF,TGTGCCAGCAGCTCCCAGGGGCCCAGCTCCCACGCGCAGTCCTTC
.,TRBJ2-7,TRBV11-1,.,CASSLSPTGPNEQYF,TGTGCCAGCAGCTTATCCCCGACAGGACCCAACGAGCAGTACTTC
few,TRBJ1-5,TRBV28,.,CASSPPARVRSNQPQHF,TGTGCCAGCAGCCCCCCGGCCAGGGTCAGGAGCAATCAGCCCCAGCATTTT
once,TRBJ1-5,TRBV30,.,CAWSVTGAQPQHF,TGTGCCTGGAGTGTGACGGGTGCTCAGCCCCAGCATTTT
.,TRBJ2-7,TRBV28,.,CASSLFLVSYEQYF,TGTGCCAGCAGTTTATTTCTTGTGTCCTACGAGCAGTACTTC
.,TRBJ2-1,TRBV5-1,TRBD2,CASSLVAGGLYNEQFF,TGCGCCAGCAGCTTGGTAGCGGGGGGCCTCTACAATGAGCAGTTCTTC
once,TRBJ2-7,TRBV28,TRBD1,CASSWGQGGYEQYF,TGTGCCAGCAGCTGGGGACAGGGGGGTTACGAGCAGTACTTC
.,TRBJ2-7,TRBV7-8,.,CASSADGYEQYF,TGTGCCAGCAGCGCTGACGGGTACGAGCAGTACTTC
once,TRBJ2-7,TRBV7-3,TRBD2,CASSLGGGSSYEQYF,TGTGCCAGCAGCTTAGGGGGGGGGAGCTCCTACGAGCAGTACTTC
few,TRBJ1-1,TRBV5-1,.,CASRPLAGSEAFF,TGCGCCAGCAGGCCACTCGCAGGGTCTGAAGCTTTCTTT
.,TRBJ1-1,TRBV6-5,.,CASLGGTGSRGAFF,TGTGCCAGCCTGGGCGGGACGGGGAGTAGGGGAGCTTTCTTT